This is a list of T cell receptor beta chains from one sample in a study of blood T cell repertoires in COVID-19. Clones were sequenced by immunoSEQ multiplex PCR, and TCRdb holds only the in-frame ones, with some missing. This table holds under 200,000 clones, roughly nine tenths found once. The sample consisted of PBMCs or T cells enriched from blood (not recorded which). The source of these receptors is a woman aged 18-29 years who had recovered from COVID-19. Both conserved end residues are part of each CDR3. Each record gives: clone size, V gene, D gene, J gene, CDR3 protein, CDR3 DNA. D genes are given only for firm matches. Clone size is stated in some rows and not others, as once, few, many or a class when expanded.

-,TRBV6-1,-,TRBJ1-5,CASSESEGGNQPQHF,TGTGCCAGCAGTGAGTCTGAGGGGGGCAATCAGCCCCAGCATTTT
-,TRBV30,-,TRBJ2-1,CAWSGGGRSYNEQFF,TGTGCCTGGAGCGGGGGTGGTCGTTCCTACAATGAGCAGTTCTTC
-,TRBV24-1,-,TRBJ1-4,CATSDRMVEYEKLFF,TGTGCCACCAGTGATCGAATGGTGGAGTATGAAAAACTGTTTTTT
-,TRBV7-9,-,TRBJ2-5,CASSFWGVQETQYF,TGTGCCAGCAGCTTTTGGGGGGTTCAAGAGACCCAGTACTTC
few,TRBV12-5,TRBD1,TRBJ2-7,CASGLTRDRAEQYF,TGTGCTAGTGGTTTGACCCGGGACAGGGCCGAGCAGTACTTC
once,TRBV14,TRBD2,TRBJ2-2,CASSVRLASGTGELFF,TGTGCCAGCAGCGTCCGGTTGGCTAGCGGGACCGGGGAGCTGTTTTTT
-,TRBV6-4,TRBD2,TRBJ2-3,CASSVSELGLGGTDTQYF,TGTGCCAGCAGTGTATCAGAGTTGGGACTAGGAGGGACAGATACGCAGTATTTT
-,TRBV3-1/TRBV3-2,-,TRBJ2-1,CASSQRHRTGRGYNEQFF,TGTGCCAGCAGCCAAAGGCATAGAACAGGGAGAGGCTACAATGAGCAGTTCTTC
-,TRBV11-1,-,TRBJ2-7,CASSFNRDTLWEQYF,TGTGCCAGCAGCTTCAACCGGGACACCCTTTGGGAGCAGTACTTC
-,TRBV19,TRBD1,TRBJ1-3,CASSRGGSDSGNTIYF,TGTGCCAGTAGTAGAGGGGGCTCCGACTCTGGAAACACCATATATTTT
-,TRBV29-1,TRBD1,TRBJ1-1,CSGDSTKNTEAFF,TGCAGCGGGGACAGCACTAAGAACACTGAAGCTTTCTTT
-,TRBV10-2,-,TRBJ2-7,CASKKQGPSSYEQYF,TGCGCCAGCAAAAAACAGGGTCCTAGCTCCTACGAGCAGTACTTC
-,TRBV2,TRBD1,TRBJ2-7,CATFISGTGGRNYEQYF,TGTGCCACATTCATTTCCGGGACAGGGGGGAGGAACTACGAGCAGTACTTC
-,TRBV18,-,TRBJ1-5,CASSPSRGPQHF,TGTGCCAGCTCACCCTCCCGGGGGCCCCAGCATTTT
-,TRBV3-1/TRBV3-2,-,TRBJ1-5,CASSPVGRDQPQHF,TGTGCCAGCAGCCCAGTCGGCAGGGATCAGCCCCAGCATTTT
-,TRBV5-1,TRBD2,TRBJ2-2,CASSPAGVGTGELFF,TGCGCCAGCAGCCCCGCGGGGGTGGGGACCGGGGAGCTGTTTTTT
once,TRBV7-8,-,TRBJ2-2,CASSLARAGNTGELFF,TGTGCCAGCAGCTTAGCGAGGGCCGGGAACACCGGGGAGCTGTTTTTT
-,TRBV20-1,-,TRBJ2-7,CSANRDYEQYF,TGCAGTGCTAACCGGGACTACGAGCAGTACTTC
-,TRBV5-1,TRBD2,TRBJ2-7,CASSIGTSGGLQYF,TGCGCCAGCAGCATCGGGACTAGCGGGGGGTTACAGTACTTC
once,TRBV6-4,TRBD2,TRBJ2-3,CASSSTSGGADTQYF,TGTGCCTCCTCTTCGACTAGCGGGGGGGCAGATACGCAGTATTTT
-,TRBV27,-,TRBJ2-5,CASSSGIQETQYF,TGTGCCAGCAGTTCCGGGATACAAGAGACCCAGTACTTC
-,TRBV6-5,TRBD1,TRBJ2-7,CASSIGGGYEQYF,TGTGCCAGCAGTATAGGGGGCGGGTACGAGCAGTACTTC
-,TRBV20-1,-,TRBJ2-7,CSASFGAEPQYF,TGCAGTGCTAGTTTTGGAGCGGAACCGCAGTACTTC
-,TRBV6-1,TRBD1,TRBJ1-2,CASSARTGPNPLNYGYTF,TGTGCCAGCAGTGCGAGGACAGGGCCTAACCCCCTTAACTATGGCTACACCTTC
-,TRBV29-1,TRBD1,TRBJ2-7,CSALGQGRASYEQYF,TGCAGCGCCCTCGGACAGGGAAGAGCTAGCTACGAGCAGTACTTC
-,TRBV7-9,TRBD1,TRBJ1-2,CASSFTGGARFTF,TGTGCCAGCAGCTTCACAGGGGGCGCAAGGTTCACCTTC
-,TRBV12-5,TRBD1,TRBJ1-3,CASGGQGTGNTIYF,TGTGCTAGTGGCGGACAGGGCACTGGAAACACCATATATTTT
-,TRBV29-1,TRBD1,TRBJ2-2,CSVEGPGGNTGELFF,TGCAGCGTTGAGGGGCCAGGGGGGAACACCGGGGAGCTGTTTTTT
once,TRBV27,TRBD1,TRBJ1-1,CASSLFGTDSGKAFF,TGTGCCAGCAGTTTATTTGGGACAGATAGTGGGAAAGCTTTCTTT
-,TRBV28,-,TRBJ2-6,CASTWGAGANVLTF,TGTGCCAGCACGTGGGGCGCTGGGGCCAACGTCCTGACTTTC
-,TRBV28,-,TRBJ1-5,CASSLELLSAQRPQHF,TGTGCCAGCAGTCTGGAACTTTTATCCGCCCAGCGGCCCCAGCATTTT
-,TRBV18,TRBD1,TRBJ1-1,CASSPYRGEVNTEAFF,TGTGCCAGCTCACCTTACAGGGGGGAAGTGAACACTGAAGCTTTCTTT
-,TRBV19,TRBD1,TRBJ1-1,CASSIENRGRANTEAFF,TGTGCCAGTAGTATAGAGAACAGGGGTCGAGCGAACACTGAAGCTTTCTTT
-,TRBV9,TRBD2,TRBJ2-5,CASSASGGSETQYF,TGTGCCAGCAGCGCTAGCGGGGGATCAGAGACCCAGTACTTC
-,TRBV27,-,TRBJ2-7,CASSFEIHEQYF,TGTGCCAGCAGTTTTGAGATCCACGAGCAGTACTTC
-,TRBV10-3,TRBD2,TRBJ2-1,CATSKAGESDEQFF,TGTGCCACCTCGAAAGCGGGGGAGAGCGATGAGCAGTTCTTC
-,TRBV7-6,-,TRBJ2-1,CASSLSRVGEQFF,TGTGCCAGCAGCTTATCCAGGGTTGGTGAGCAGTTCTTC
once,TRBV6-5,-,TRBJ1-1,CASSVEYGGTEAFF,TGTGCCAGCTCCGTTGAGTATGGGGGGACTGAAGCTTTCTTT
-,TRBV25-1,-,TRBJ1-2,CASSESVYGYTF,TGTGCCAGCAGTGAATCCGTTTATGGCTACACCTTC
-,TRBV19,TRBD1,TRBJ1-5,CASSANRGQGPQHF,TGTGCCAGTAGTGCCAACAGGGGCCAGGGGCCCCAGCATTTT
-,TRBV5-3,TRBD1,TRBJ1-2,CARSPGQTYGYTF,TGTGCCAGAAGCCCGGGACAGACCTATGGCTACACCTTC
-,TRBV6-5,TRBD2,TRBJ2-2,CASSHLAGANTGELFF,TGTGCCAGCAGTCACTTAGCGGGGGCGAACACCGGGGAGCTGTTTTTT
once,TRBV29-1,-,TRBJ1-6,CSVSGFNSPLHF,TGCAGCGTATCGGGGTTTAATTCACCCCTCCACTTT
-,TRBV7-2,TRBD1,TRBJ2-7,CASSYQGASREQYF,TGTGCCAGCAGCTACCAGGGGGCCAGTCGGGAGCAGTACTTC
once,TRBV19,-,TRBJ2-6,CASSISRASGANVLTF,TGTGCCAGTAGTATTAGTCGAGCGTCTGGGGCCAACGTCCTGACTTTC
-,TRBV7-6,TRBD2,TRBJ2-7,CASSLGSAGGPGVGEQYF,TGTGCCAGCAGCTTAGGGTCCGCGGGGGGGCCTGGCGTAGGCGAGCAGTACTTC
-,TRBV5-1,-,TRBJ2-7,CASGLQDAYEQYF,TGCGCCAGCGGATTACAGGATGCCTACGAGCAGTACTTC
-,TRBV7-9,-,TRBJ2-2,CASSLDSDTGELFF,TGTGCCAGCAGCTTAGACTCGGACACCGGGGAGCTGTTTTTT
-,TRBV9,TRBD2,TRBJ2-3,CASTPNPGTSGGLNTQYF,TGTGCCAGCACCCCGAACCCGGGGACTAGCGGGGGGTTGAATACGCAGTATTTT
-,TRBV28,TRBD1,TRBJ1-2,CASSYDLTGGGNYGYTF,TGTGCCAGCAGCTACGATCTTACAGGGGGCGGTAACTATGGCTACACCTTC
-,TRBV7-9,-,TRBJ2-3,CASSLTTWRGVGDTQYF,TGTGCCAGCAGCTTAACAACCTGGAGGGGAGTTGGAGATACGCAGTATTTT
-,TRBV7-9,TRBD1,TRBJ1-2,CASSLGTAEGYTF,TGTGCCAGCAGCCTGGGGACAGCTGAAGGCTACACCTTC
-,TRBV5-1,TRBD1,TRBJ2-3,CASTTTGGSTDTQYF,TGCGCCAGCACCACAACAGGGGGCAGCACAGATACGCAGTATTTT
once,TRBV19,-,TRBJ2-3,CASSSLQGSRTDTQYF,TGTGCCAGTAGTTCCTTACAGGGAAGTCGCACAGATACGCAGTATTTT
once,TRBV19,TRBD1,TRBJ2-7,CASSMGQGSYEQYF,TGTGCCAGTAGTATGGGACAGGGGAGCTACGAGCAGTACTTC
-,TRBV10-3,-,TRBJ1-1,CAIRRQENTEAFF,TGTGCCATCAGAAGACAGGAGAACACTGAAGCTTTCTTT
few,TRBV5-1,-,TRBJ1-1,CASSSISGVNTEAFF,TGCGCCAGCAGCTCCATAAGCGGGGTGAACACTGAAGCTTTCTTT